These T cell receptor beta chains were read from a single sample in a study of T cell repertoires in cytomegalovirus infection. One entry per CDR3 protein, called by TCRdb with MiXCR from the reads. Counted here are fewer than 300,000 distinct CDR3 sequences, roughly 24% occurring once; the ten biggest clones make up 14%. Sequenced sample: PBMCs. Receptors were obtained from a human donor in good health (CMV status not recorded). Some clones in this sample may be carry-over from other donors' samples. Both conserved end residues are part of each CDR3. The order of the fields is J gene, CDR3 length, V gene, CDR3 protein.

>TRBJ2-7|12|TRBV20-1
CSAPDRHREQYF
>TRBJ2-7|12|TRBV2
CASSELSYEQYF
>TRBJ2-2|19|TRBV7-2
CASSPGQGRLAGRTGELFF
>TRBJ2-2|16|TRBV7-8
CASSSQAGANTGELFF
>TRBJ2-3|15|TRBV7-2
CASSALAQSTDTQYF
>TRBJ2-7|13|TRBV28
CATWDTSSYEQYF
>TRBJ2-1|16|TRBV24-1
CATSDLKGQGSGEQFF
>TRBJ1-6|15|TRBV20-1
CSARDLVGSNSPLHF
>TRBJ2-2|14|TRBV11-2
CASSGLAVTGELFF
>TRBJ2-7|14|TRBV7-2
CASRPGLAGYEQYF
>TRBJ2-5|14|TRBV7-9
CASSLGAGGETQYF
>TRBJ2-5|14|TRBV12-3/TRBV12-4
CASSLRRSWETQYF
>TRBJ2-1|15|TRBV2
CASSAYGATLGEQFF
>TRBJ1-3|15|TRBV11-3
CASSLASNSGNTIYF
>TRBJ2-3|18|TRBV13
CASSLALAGGPGTDTQYF
>TRBJ1-2|13|TRBV20-1
CSAREGAAYGYTF
>TRBJ2-3|18|TRBV5-3
CASSPGGKRGSSTDTQYF
>TRBJ2-7|15|TRBV28
CASSEGLAGELEQYF
>TRBJ1-5|14|TRBV4-3
CARPSGYLNQPQHF
>TRBJ2-1|15|TRBV4-2
CASIRAGAAYNEQFF
>TRBJ1-5|13|TRBV3-1
CASSQDRAQPQHF
>TRBJ1-2|12|TRBV10-3
CAISVDSYGYTF
>TRBJ1-2|14|TRBV7-2
CASSLNAREGGYTF
>TRBJ2-3|13|TRBV20-1
CSARPGGKDTQYF
>TRBJ2-2|13|TRBV28
CASSFRLTGELFF
>TRBJ2-6|19|TRBV4-1
CASSQLTGTGSSGANVLTF
>TRBJ2-1|16|TRBV7-3
CASSFGGYNSYNEQFF
>TRBJ2-7|13|TRBV20-1
CSAREGTAYEQYF
>TRBJ2-5|11|TRBV29-1
CSVGLVETQYF
>TRBJ2-7|17|TRBV4-1
CASSPRTSGAPSYEQYF
>TRBJ2-1|15|TRBV7-8
CASSQGLWPYNEQFF
>TRBJ2-6|15|TRBV20-1
CSAKRKGSGANVLTF
>TRBJ2-1|15|TRBV5-4
CASSPGLQNYNEQFF
>TRBJ2-5|14|TRBV20-1
CSARKAGKVETQYF
>TRBJ2-1|11|TRBV19
CASSMVGEQFF
>TRBJ2-1|15|TRBV5-1
CASSLVGSGYNEQFF
>TRBJ2-5|16|TRBV7-3
CASSKGQIGGEETQYF
>TRBJ2-3|15|TRBV27
CASSPDRGRTDTQYF
>TRBJ1-1|14|TRBV7-3
CASSLTYSNTEAFF